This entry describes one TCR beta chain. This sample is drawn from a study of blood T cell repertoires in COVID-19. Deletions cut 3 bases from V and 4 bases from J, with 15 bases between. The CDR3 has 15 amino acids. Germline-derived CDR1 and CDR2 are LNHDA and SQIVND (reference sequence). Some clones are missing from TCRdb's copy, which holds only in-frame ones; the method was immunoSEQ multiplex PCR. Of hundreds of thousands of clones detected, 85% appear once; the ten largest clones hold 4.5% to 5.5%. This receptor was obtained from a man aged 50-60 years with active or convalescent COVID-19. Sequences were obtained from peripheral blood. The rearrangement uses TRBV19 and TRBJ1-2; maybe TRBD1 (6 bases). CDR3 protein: CASSISGQGSYGYTF. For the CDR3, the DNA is TGTGCCAGTAGTATCTCGGGCCAGGGGTCCTATGGCTACACCTTC.